This T cell receptor beta chain is from a study of T cell repertoires in cytomegalovirus infection. In the study overall: Matching HLA type and CMV infection were both indicated by public TCR beta signatures.

Regarding the study as a whole: Across the ex vivo response, the dominant clonotypes were HLA-C-restricted CMV-specific TCR beta clonotypes. CMV carriers with the relevant HLA were identified by cumulative public TCR beta family frequency.

Germline assignment: CDR1 SNHLY and CDR2 FYNNEI. CDR3 length: 16 residues. The trim removed 5 bases at V and 7 bases at J, leaving 15 bases unmatched. TCRdb passed the reads through MiXCR, listing each CDR3 protein once. This table holds a few hundred thousand distinct CDR3 sequences, about a sixth found once. This clonotype appeared a few times. No antigen is known for it. The sequenced sample was CD8+ T cells from PBMCs. V usage is TRBV2 and J usage is TRBJ1-2, with 8 bases that match TRBD1. This receptor was identified in a human donor in good health (CMV status not recorded). Some clones in this sample may be carry-over from other donors' samples. The CDR3 DNA reads as TGTGCCAGCAGTCGTGTCCCGGGACAGGAGTCCCCTGGCTACACCTTC. Its translation: CASSRVPGQESPGYTF. The complete variable domain, with remaining parts taken from reference TRBV2 and TRBJ1-2, reads EPEVTQTPSHQVTQMGQEVILRCVPISNHLYFYWYRQILGQKVEFLVSFYNNEISEKSEIFDDQFSVERPDGSNFTLKIRSTKLEDSAMYFCASSRVPGQESPGYTFGSGTRLTVV.